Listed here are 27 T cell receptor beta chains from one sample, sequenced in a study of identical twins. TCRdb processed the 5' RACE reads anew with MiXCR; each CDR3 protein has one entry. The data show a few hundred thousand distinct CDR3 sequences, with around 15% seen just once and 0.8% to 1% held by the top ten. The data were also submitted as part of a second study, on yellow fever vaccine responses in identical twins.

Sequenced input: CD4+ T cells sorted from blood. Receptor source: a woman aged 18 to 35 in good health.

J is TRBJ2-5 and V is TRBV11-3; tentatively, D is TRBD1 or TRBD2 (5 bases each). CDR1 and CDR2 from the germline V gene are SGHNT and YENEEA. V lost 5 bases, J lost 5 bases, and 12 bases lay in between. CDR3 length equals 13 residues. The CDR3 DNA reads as TGTGCCAGCAGCCCGGGGCCCCGGGAGACCCAGTACTTC. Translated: CASSPGPRETQYF.

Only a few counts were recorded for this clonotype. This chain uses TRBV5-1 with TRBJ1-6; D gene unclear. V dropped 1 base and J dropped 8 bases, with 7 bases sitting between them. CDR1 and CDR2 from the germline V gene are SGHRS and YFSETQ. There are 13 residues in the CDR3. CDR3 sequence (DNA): TGCGCCAGCAGCTTGTTCAAGGATTCACCCCTCCACTTT. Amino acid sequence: CASSLFKDSPLHF.

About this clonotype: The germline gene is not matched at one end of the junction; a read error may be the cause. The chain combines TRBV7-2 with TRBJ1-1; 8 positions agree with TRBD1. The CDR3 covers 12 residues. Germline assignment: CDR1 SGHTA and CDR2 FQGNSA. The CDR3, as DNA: TGTGCCAGCAGCTCACAGACAGGGGCCAACCACTTT. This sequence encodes CASSSQTGANHF.

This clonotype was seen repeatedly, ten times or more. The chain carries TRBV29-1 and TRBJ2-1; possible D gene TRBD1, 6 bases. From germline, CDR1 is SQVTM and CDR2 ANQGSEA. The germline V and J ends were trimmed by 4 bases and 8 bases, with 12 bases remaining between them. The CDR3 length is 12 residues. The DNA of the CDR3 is TGCAGCGTTGGGGCCAGGGGCTATGAGCAGTTCTTC. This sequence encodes CSVGARGYEQFF.

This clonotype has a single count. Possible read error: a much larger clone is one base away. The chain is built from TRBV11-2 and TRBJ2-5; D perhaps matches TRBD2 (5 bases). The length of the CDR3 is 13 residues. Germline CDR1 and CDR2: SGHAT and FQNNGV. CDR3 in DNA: TGTGCCAGCAGCTTAGTCCGGGAAGAGACCGAGTACTTC. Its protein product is CASSLVREETEYF.

The CDR3 bases are TGTGCCAGCAGTTTAGATCCCCGGGACTACAGGCAGTTCTTC. This sequence encodes CASSLDPRDYRQFF. This chain connects TRBV12-3 or TRBV12-4 to TRBJ2-1; TRBD2 agrees at 7 bases. Trimming at V came to 1 base and at J to 12 bases, leaving 9 bases not matched to a gene. This CDR3 is 14 amino acids long.

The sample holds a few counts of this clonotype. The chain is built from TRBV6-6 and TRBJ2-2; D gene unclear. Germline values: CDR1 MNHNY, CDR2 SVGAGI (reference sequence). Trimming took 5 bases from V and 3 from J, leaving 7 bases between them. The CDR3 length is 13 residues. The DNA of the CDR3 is TGTGCCAGCAGTCCTACATACACCGGGGAGCTGTTTTTT. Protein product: CASSPTYTGELFF.

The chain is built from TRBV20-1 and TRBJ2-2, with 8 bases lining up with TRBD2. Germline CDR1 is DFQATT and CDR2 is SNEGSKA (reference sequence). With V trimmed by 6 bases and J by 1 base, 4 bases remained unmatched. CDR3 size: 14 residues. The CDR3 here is CSAPGTRNTGELFF. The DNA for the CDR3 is TGCAGTGCCCCCGGGACTAGGAACACCGGGGAGCTGTTTTTT.

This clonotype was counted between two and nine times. In DNA, the CDR3 is TGTGCCAGCAGCTTGGGGGACAGGTCTGGACGGGAGCAGTACTTC. This translates into CASSLGDRSGREQYF. J is TRBJ2-7 and V is TRBV7-2; TRBD1 matches 8 bases. The CDR3 loop spans 15 amino acids. Trimming removed 3 bases from V and 7 bases from J; junction bases left unmatched: 11. Looked up from germline, CDR1 is SGHTA and CDR2 is FQGNSA.

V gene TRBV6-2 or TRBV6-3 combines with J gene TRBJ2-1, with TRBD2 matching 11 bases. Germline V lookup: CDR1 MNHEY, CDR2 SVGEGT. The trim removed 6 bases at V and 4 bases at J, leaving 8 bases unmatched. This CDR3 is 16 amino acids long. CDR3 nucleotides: TGTGCCAGCAGCCGCCAACTAGCGGGAGCTTACAATGAGCAGTTCTTC. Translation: CASSRQLAGAYNEQFF.

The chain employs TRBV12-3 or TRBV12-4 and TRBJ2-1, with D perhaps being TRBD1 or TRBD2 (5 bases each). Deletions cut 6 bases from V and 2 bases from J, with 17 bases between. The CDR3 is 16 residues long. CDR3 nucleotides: TGTGCCAGCAGGCCACGGGGTGACAGAACCTACAATGAGCAGTTCTTC. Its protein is CASRPRGDRTYNEQFF.

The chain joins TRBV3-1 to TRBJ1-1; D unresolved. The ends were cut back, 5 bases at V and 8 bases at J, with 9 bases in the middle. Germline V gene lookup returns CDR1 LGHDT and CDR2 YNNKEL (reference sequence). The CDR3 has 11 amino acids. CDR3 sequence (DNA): TGTGCCAGCAGCTCAGACGGGGAAGCTTTCTTT. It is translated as CASSSDGEAFF.

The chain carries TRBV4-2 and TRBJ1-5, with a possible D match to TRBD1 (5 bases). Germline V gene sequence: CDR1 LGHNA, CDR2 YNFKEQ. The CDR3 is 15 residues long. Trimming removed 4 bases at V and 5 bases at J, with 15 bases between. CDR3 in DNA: TGTGCCAGCAGCCCCCTCCCCCAGGGCCATCAGCCCCAGCATTTT. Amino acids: CASSPLPQGHQPQHF.

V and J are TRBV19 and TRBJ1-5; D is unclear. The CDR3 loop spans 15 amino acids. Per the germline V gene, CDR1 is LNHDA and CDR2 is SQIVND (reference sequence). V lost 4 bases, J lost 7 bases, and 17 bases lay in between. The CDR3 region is CASSTGKPGNQPQHF. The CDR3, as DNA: TGTGCCAGTAGTACCGGGAAGCCCGGGAACCAGCCCCAGCATTTT.

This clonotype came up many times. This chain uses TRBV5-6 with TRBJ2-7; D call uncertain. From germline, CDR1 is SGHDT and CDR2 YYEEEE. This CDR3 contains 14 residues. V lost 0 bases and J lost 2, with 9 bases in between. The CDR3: CASSLGSETYEQYF. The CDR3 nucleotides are TGTGCCAGCAGCTTGGGGTCTGAAACCTACGAGCAGTACTTC.

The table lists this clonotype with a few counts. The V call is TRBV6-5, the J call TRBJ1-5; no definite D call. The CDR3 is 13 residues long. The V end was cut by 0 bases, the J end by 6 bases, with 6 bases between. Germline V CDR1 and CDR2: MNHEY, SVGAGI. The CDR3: CASSYSGIQPQHF. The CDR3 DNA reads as TGTGCCAGCAGTTACTCGGGGATTCAGCCCCAGCATTTT.

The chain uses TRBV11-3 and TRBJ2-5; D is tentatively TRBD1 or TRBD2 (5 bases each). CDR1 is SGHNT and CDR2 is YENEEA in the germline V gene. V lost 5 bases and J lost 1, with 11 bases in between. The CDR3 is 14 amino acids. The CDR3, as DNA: TGTGCCAGCAGCCAGGGTGGGGGCCAAGAGACCCAGTACTTC. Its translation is CASSQGGGQETQYF.

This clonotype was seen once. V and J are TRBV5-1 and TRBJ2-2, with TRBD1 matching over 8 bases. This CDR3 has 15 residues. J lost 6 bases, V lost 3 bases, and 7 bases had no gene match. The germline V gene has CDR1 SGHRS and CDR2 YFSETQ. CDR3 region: CASSSRTGTSGELFF. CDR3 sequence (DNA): TGCGCCAGCAGCTCCAGGACAGGGACGTCCGGGGAGCTGTTTTTT.

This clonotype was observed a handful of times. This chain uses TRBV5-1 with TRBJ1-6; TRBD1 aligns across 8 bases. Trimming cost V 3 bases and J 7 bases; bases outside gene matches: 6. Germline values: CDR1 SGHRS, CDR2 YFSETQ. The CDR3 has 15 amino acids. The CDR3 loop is CASSSPDRVNSPLHF. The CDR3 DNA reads TGCGCCAGCAGCTCTCCGGACAGGGTCAATTCACCCCTCCACTTT.

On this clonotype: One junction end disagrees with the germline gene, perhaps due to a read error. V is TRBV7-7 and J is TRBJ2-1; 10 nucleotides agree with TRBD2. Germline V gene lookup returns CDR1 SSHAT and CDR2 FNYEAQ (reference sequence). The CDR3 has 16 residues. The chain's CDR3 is CASSSLLAGSYNEQFF. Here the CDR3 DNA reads TGTGCTAGCAGCTCCCTACTAGCGGGGAGTTACAATGAGCAGTTCTTC.

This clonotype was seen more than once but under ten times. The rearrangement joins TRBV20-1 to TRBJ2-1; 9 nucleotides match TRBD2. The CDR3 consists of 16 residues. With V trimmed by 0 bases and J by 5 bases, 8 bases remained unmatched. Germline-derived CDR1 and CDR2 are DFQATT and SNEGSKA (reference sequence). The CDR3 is CSARDPSGKGDNEQFF. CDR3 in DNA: TGCAGTGCTAGAGATCCTAGCGGGAAGGGGGACAATGAGCAGTTCTTC.

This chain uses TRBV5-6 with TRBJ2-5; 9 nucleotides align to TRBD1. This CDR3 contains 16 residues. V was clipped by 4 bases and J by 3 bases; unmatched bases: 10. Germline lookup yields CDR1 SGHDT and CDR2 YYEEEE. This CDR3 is CASSNPGTGIEETQYF. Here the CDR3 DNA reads TGTGCCAGCAGCAATCCCGGGACAGGGATAGAAGAGACCCAGTACTTC.

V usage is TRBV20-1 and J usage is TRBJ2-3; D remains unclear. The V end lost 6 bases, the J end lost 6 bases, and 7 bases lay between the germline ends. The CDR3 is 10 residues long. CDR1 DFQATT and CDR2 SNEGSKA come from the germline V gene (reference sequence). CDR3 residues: CSAERDTQYF. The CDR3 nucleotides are TGCAGTGCCGAAAGGGATACGCAGTATTTT.

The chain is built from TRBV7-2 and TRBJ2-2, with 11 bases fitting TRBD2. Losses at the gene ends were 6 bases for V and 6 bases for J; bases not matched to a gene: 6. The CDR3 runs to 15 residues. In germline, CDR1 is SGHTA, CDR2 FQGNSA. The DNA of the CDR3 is TGTGCCAGCAGACAGACTAGCGGGGACCCCGGGGAGCTGTTTTTT. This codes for CASRQTSGDPGELFF. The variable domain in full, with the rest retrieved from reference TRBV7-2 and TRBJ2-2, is GAGVSQSPSNKVTEKGKDVELRCDPISGHTALYWYRQSLGQGLEFLIYFQGNSAPDKSGLPSDRFSAERTGGSVSTLTIQRTQQEDSAVYLCASRQTSGDPGELFFGEGSRLTVL.

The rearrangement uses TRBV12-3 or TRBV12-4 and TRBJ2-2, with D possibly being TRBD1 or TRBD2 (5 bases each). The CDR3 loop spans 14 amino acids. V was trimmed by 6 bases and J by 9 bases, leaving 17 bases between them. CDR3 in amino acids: CASRGDRGPRELFF. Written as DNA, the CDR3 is TGTGCCAGCAGGGGGGATAGGGGCCCGCGGGAGCTGTTTTTT.

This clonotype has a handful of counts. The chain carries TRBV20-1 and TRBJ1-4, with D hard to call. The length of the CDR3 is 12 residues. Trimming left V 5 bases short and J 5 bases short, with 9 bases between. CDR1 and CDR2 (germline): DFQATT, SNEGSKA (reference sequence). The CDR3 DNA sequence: TGCAGTGCTTCCGGGGAGAATGAAAAACTGTTTTTT. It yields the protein CSASGENEKLFF.

The CDR3 sequence is CSVVGGGKVAETQYF. In nucleotides, the CDR3 is TGCAGCGTTGTGGGAGGCGGGAAGGTAGCAGAGACCCAGTACTTC. This chain links TRBV29-1 with TRBJ2-5, with a possible D match to TRBD2 (6 bases). This CDR3 is 15 amino acids long. V lost 4 bases and J 4 bases, leaving 19 bases between the germline ends. Germline lookup yields CDR1 SQVTM and CDR2 ANQGSEA.